One and the same sample provided the 9 T cell receptor beta chains below, sequenced in a study of blood T cell repertoires in COVID-19. The table came from immunoSEQ multiplex PCR; TCRdb's copy has only in-frame clones and leaves some out. Found here are around 250,000 clones, more than 85% of them singletons; the top ten hold 2.8%. The specimen sequenced was PBMCs or T cells enriched from blood (not recorded which). The receptors derive from a man in his forties who had been exposed to COVID-19.

The chain links TRBV28 to TRBJ1-5; D remains unclear. The V end was cut by 3 bases, the J end by 16 bases, with 13 bases between. Per the germline V gene, CDR1 is MDHEN and CDR2 is SYDVKM. The CDR3 contains 11 residues. This CDR3 reads CASSFGGLEHF. CDR3 nucleotides: TGTGCCAGCAGTTTCGGAGGACTGGAACATTTT.

The chain carries TRBV24-1 and TRBJ1-6, with 10 bases fitting TRBD1. This CDR3 spans 16 amino acids. CDR1 is KGHDR, CDR2 SFDVKD, per germline. Unmatched junction bases numbered 5, after V lost 3 bases and J lost 7 bases. The CDR3 region has the DNA TGTGCCACCAGTGATGCGGGACAGGGGAGGAATTCACCCCTCCACTTT. It is translated as CATSDAGQGRNSPLHF.

V and J are TRBV5-5 and TRBJ2-7; D is unclear. The CDR3 has 13 residues. Looked up from germline, CDR1 is SGHKS and CDR2 is YYEKEE (reference sequence). Trimming took 0 bases from V and 2 from J, leaving 6 bases between them. The CDR3 sequence is CASSLGRTYEQYF. For the CDR3, the DNA is TGTGCCAGCAGCTTGGGTAGAACCTACGAGCAGTACTTC.

V is TRBV28 and J is TRBJ1-5; TRBD1 might be the D (5 bases). The CDR3 is made up of 12 amino acids. Germline lookup yields CDR1 MDHEN and CDR2 SYDVKM. With 5 bases removed from V and 5 bases from J, the gap between germline ends came to 7 bases. The CDR3 nucleotides are TGTGCCAGCAGTGGAGGGGATCAGCCCCAGCATTTT. Translation gives CASSGGDQPQHF. The full variable domain, completed using reference TRBV28 and TRBJ1-5, is DVKVTQSSRYLVKRTGEKVFLECVQDMDHENMFWYRQDPGLGLRLIYFSYDVKMKEKGDIPEGYSVSREKKERFSLILESASTNQTSMYLCASSGGDQPQHFGDGTRLSIL.

The chain has TRBV5-6 and TRBJ1-2; weak D call: TRBD1 (6 bases). The germline V gene encodes CDR1 SGHDT and CDR2 YYEEEE. V was trimmed by 0 bases and J by 5 bases, leaving 14 bases between them. The CDR3 is 15 amino acids. DNA for the CDR3: TGTGCCAGCAGCTTGGGTGCAGGGGTATCTTATGGCTACACCTTC. It translates to CASSLGAGVSYGYTF.

The gene calls are TRBV5-4 and TRBJ1-6; perhaps TRBD1 as D (6 bases). The length of the CDR3 is 19 residues. Germline V gene lookup returns CDR1 SGHNT and CDR2 YYREEE (reference sequence). V dropped 6 bases and J dropped 0 bases, with 22 bases sitting between them. CDR3 in DNA: TGTGCCAGCAACACCAGACAGGTTAACCCCGTCTCCTATAATTCACCCCTCCACTTT. Translation: CASNTRQVNPVSYNSPLHF.

This clone occurred once. The chain uses TRBV14 and TRBJ1-2; TRBD1 agrees at 8 bases. V lost 4 bases to trimming and J lost 3 bases; unmatched junction nucleotides: 4. The CDR3 consists of 14 residues. Germline CDR1 SGHDN, CDR2 FVKESK. CDR3 coding DNA: TGTGCCAGCAGCCTATTACAGGGGGACTATGGCTACACCTTC. Translating gives CASSLLQGDYGYTF.

J is TRBJ2-3 and V is TRBV5-1, with TRBD1 identical over 7 bases. The CDR3 contains 18 residues. The germline V gene has CDR1 SGHRS and CDR2 YFSETQ. V shed 5 bases and J 3 bases; nucleotides not matched to a gene: 18. CDR3 in amino acids: CASRPIPGGSPGTDTQYF. As DNA, the CDR3 is TGCGCCAGCAGACCCATTCCAGGGGGTTCCCCCGGGACAGATACGCAGTATTTT.

This clone has a single count. The chain links TRBV21-1 to TRBJ1-1. TRBV21-1 is tagged as a pseudogene. This CDR3 spans 17 amino acids. Written as DNA, the CDR3 is TGTGCCAGCAGCAAAGAGCGTCAAGACTGCGGCTACACTGAAGCTTTCTTT. It translates to CASSKERQDCGYTEAFF.